Listed below are T cell receptor beta chains from one sample, sequenced in a study of T cell responses to AZD1222 COVID-19 vaccine. Assay used: immunoSEQ multiplex PCR; TCRdb lists only in-frame clones, some missing. The sample holds 150,000 to 200,000 clones, around 92% seen once. The source material was peripheral blood, sampled 28 days after the second AZD1222 dose. These receptors originate from an adult who received the AZD1222 COVID-19 vaccine. Both conserved end residues are part of each CDR3. Fields, in order: J gene, V gene, D gene, clone size, CDR3 protein, CDR3 DNA. The D gene is left open where the match is weak. Where a row states a size, it is once, few, many or the class of an expanded clone; other rows omit it.

j_call: TRBJ1-1
v_call: TRBV18
d_call: .
clone_size: .
cdr3_aa: CASSPLDRNTEAFF
cdr3_nt: TGTGCCAGCTCACCCCTGGACAGGAACACTGAAGCTTTCTTT

j_call: TRBJ2-7
v_call: TRBV9
d_call: .
clone_size: few
cdr3_aa: CASSVSPSVGGYEQYF
cdr3_nt: TGTGCCAGCAGCGTTAGTCCGTCGGTGGGTGGCTACGAGCAGTACTTC

j_call: TRBJ1-2
v_call: TRBV2
d_call: .
clone_size: .
cdr3_aa: CASNLGANYGYTF
cdr3_nt: TGTGCCAGCAACTTGGGGGCTAACTATGGCTACACCTTC

j_call: TRBJ1-1
v_call: TRBV18
d_call: .
clone_size: .
cdr3_aa: CASLLAGRAEAFF
cdr3_nt: TGTGCCAGCTTGCTGGCAGGGAGGGCTGAAGCTTTCTTT

j_call: TRBJ1-2
v_call: TRBV19
d_call: .
clone_size: .
cdr3_aa: CASSITGRGYGYTF
cdr3_nt: TGTGCCAGTAGTATTACGGGCAGGGGTTATGGCTACACCTTC

j_call: TRBJ2-1
v_call: TRBV7-6
d_call: .
clone_size: .
cdr3_aa: CASSLNQIDYNEQFF
cdr3_nt: TGTGCCAGCAGCTTAAATCAGATCGATTACAATGAGCAGTTCTTC

j_call: TRBJ1-1
v_call: TRBV12-3/TRBV12-4
d_call: TRBD1
clone_size: .
cdr3_aa: CASTGQLNTEAFF
cdr3_nt: TGTGCCAGCACGGGACAGTTGAACACTGAAGCTTTCTTT

j_call: TRBJ2-5
v_call: TRBV6-4
d_call: .
clone_size: .
cdr3_aa: CASSADHQETQYF
cdr3_nt: TGTGCCAGCAGTGCCGACCACCAAGAGACCCAGTACTTC

j_call: TRBJ1-1
v_call: TRBV5-6
d_call: .
clone_size: .
cdr3_aa: CASSLGIRLNTEAFF
cdr3_nt: TGTGCCAGCAGCTTGGGAATACGGTTGAACACTGAAGCTTTCTTT

j_call: TRBJ2-3
v_call: TRBV5-8
d_call: TRBD1
clone_size: .
cdr3_aa: CASSYGQGGTDTQYF
cdr3_nt: TGTGCCAGCAGCTACGGACAGGGGGGCACAGATACGCAGTATTTT